What follows are 24 T cell receptor beta chains derived from one specimen sequenced in a study of T cell responses to AZD1222 COVID-19 vaccine (dated by TCRdb to the early 2020s). The sample's time point label is to be understood as: baseline before first vaccination. The library came from the immunoSEQ multiplex PCR assay. This is the immuneACCESS table as TCRdb keeps it, with only in-frame sequences that have V and J called. A part of the clones is gone; compared with another copy, unresolved V genes explain less than half, and the rest is unexplained. In this sample the table shows 110,000 or so clones, more than 75% of which occur a single time. Around 10% of the sample belongs to the ten largest clones. The sequenced sample was peripheral blood, obtained on day 0 of AZD1222 vaccination. The origin of the receptors is an adult in good health.

This clone was recorded once. The genes are TRBV24-1 and TRBJ2-1; D gene unclear. This CDR3 has 18 amino acids. Germline V gives CDR1 KGHDR, CDR2 SFDVKD. The V and J ends lost 3 bases and 0 bases respectively, with 17 bases between them. CDR3 sequence (DNA): TGTGCCACCAGTGATCCAACACCCACCGGATACTCCTACAATGAGCAGTTCTTC. Protein product: CATSDPTPTGYSYNEQFF.

The CDR3 DNA reads TGTGCCAGCAGCCGCAGGATTAGCACAGATACGCAGTATTTT. It translates to CASSRRISTDTQYF. This sequence joins TRBV7-9 and TRBJ2-3; D unclear. This CDR3 has 14 amino acids. Trimming shortened V by 5 bases and J by 0 bases, and 9 bases separated the two germline ends. Per the germline V gene, CDR1 is SEHNR and CDR2 is FQNEAQ (reference sequence).

This clone was detected a few times. This rearrangement joins TRBV6-1 to TRBJ1-6; D gene uncertain. The CDR3 extends over 13 amino acids. Per germline, CDR1 MNHNS and CDR2 SASEGT. Deletions cut 1 base from V and 7 bases from J, with 5 bases between. The CDR3 coding sequence is TGTGCCAGCAGTGAAGACTGGAATTCACCCCTCCACTTT. Its protein is CASSEDWNSPLHF.

The chain uses TRBV2 and TRBJ2-7, with 7 bases matching TRBD1. The ends lost 7 bases at V and 3 bases at J; junction bases unmatched: 9. Germline lookup yields CDR1 SNHLY and CDR2 FYNNEI. CDR3 length: 14 residues. For the CDR3, the DNA is TGTGCCAGCAATAGGATGAGACAGGGCTACGAGCAGTACTTC. This encodes CASNRMRQGYEQYF.

This chain uses TRBV11-2 with TRBJ2-2; D call uncertain. This CDR3 spans 16 amino acids. Germline loops: CDR1 SGHAT, CDR2 FQNNGV. The V end lost 5 bases, the J end lost 5 bases, and 18 bases lay between the germline ends. The CDR3 nucleotides read TGTGCCAGCAGCCCACCGTCGCGGAGTGGAACCGGGGAGCTGTTTTTT. Amino acid sequence: CASSPPSRSGTGELFF.

This clone was recorded only once. This sequence joins TRBV29-1 and TRBJ1-1; no clear D. The germline gives CDR1 SQVTM, CDR2 ANQGSEA. The ends were cut back, 4 bases at V and 1 base at J, with 19 bases in the middle. The length of the CDR3 is 16 residues. Written as DNA, the CDR3 is TGCAGCGTTGTGATTCTAACAGTCAGACAGAACACTGAAGCTTTCTTT. This gives the protein CSVVILTVRQNTEAFF.

The chain couples TRBV10-3 to TRBJ2-5, with D maybe TRBD1 (6 bases). Germline V gene sequence: CDR1 ENHRY, CDR2 SYGVKD. With 10 bases removed from V and 2 bases from J, the gap between germline ends came to 14 bases. The CDR3 has 13 residues. The CDR3 nucleotides read TGTGCCACTCAACAGGGCAAACAAGAGACCCAGTACTTC. It is translated as CATQQGKQETQYF.

The genes are TRBV12-3 or TRBV12-4 and TRBJ1-4; no firm D call. The CDR3 runs to 12 residues. V lost 7 bases, J lost 8 bases, and 11 bases lay in between. CDR3 coding DNA: TGTGCCAGCACCGGCCCCAGGGAAAAACTGTTTTTT. Protein: CASTGPREKLFF.

The chain combines TRBV19 with TRBJ2-5; 9 nucleotides align to TRBD1. V lost 4 bases, J lost 2 bases, and 11 bases stayed unmatched. CDR3 size: 17 residues. Germline lookup yields CDR1 LNHDA and CDR2 SQIVND (reference sequence). The CDR3 DNA follows: TGTGCCAGTAGTACACCGGGACAGGGCATCTTACAAGAGACCCAGTACTTC. Translated, it gives CASSTPGQGILQETQYF.

The V and J genes are TRBV3-1 (or the pseudogene TRBV3-2) and TRBJ2-5, with TRBD2 identical over 15 bases. The CDR3 is 16 amino acids. Per germline, CDR1 LGHDT and CDR2 YNNKEL (reference sequence). Losses at the gene ends were 3 bases for V and 5 bases for J; bases not matched to a gene: 4. The CDR3: CASSHGTSGRLETQYF. As DNA, the CDR3 is TGTGCCAGCAGCCACGGGACTAGCGGGAGGTTGGAGACCCAGTACTTC.

The chain recombines TRBV2 with TRBJ1-2; no definite D call. V shed 6 bases and J shed 0 bases, with 14 bases lying between them. The CDR3 is 15 amino acids. Germline assignment: CDR1 SNHLY and CDR2 FYNNEI. CDR3 nucleotide sequence: TGTGCCAGCAGCCCAATACCGGGAACTAACTATGGCTACACCTTC. Protein sequence: CASSPIPGTNYGYTF.

This clone was seen only a few times. V is TRBV19 and J is TRBJ2-5, with D tentatively TRBD1 (5 bases). Germline V gene sequence: CDR1 LNHDA, CDR2 SQIVND (reference sequence). There are 16 residues in the CDR3. The V gene lost 1 base and the J gene lost 3 bases, with 15 bases spanning the gap. Written as DNA, the CDR3 is TGTGCCAGTAGTATAGGCGGCAGGATGACAGAAGAGACCCAGTACTTC. Protein: CASSIGGRMTEETQYF.

The chain is built from TRBV11-2 and TRBJ2-1; possibly TRBD2 for D (5 bases). This CDR3 is built from 17 residues. Germline lookup yields CDR1 SGHAT and CDR2 FQNNGV. Trimming removed 9 bases at V and 0 bases at J, with 21 bases between. The DNA for the CDR3 is TGTGCCAGTCGGAACCCCTTTCGGGGAAGCTCCTACAATGAGCAGTTCTTC. It is translated as CASRNPFRGSSYNEQFF.

The chain joins TRBV12-5 to TRBJ2-2; TRBD2 agrees at 13 bases. With 1 base clipped from V and 6 bases from J, the junction kept 5 bases outside the gene matches. Germline CDR1 reads LGHNT; CDR2 reads FRNRAP. CDR3 length: 17 residues. CDR3 coding DNA: TGTGCTAGTGGTTTGGGAGGACTAGCGGGAGTCGCCGGGGAGCTGTTTTTT. It encodes CASGLGGLAGVAGELFF. The full variable domain, rest sourced from reference TRBV12-5 and TRBJ2-2, is DARVTQTPRHKVTEMGQEVTMRCQPILGHNTVFWYRQTMMQGLELLAYFRNRAPLDDSGMPKDRFSAEMPDATLATLKIQPSEPRDSAVYFCASGLGGLAGVAGELFFGEGSRLTVL.

The chain is built from TRBV7-9 and TRBJ1-2; TRBD1 might be the D (6 bases). Looked up from germline, CDR1 is SEHNR and CDR2 is FQNEAQ (reference sequence). The CDR3 runs 15 residues. Between the trimmed V and J ends, which lost 5 bases and 3 bases, there was a span of 16 bases. CDR3 DNA: TGTGCCAGCAGCCTCATGTTGGGGGGCGACTATGGCTACACCTTC. Encoded protein: CASSLMLGGDYGYTF. Full variable domain (missing parts from reference TRBV7-9 and TRBJ1-2): DTGVSQNPRHKITKRGQNVTFRCDPISEHNRLYWYRQTLGQGPEFLTYFQNEAQLEKSRLLSDRFSAERPKGSFSTLEIQRTEQGDSAMYLCASSLMLGGDYGYTFGSGTRLTVV.

The chain is built from TRBV7-2 and TRBJ2-7, with D perhaps being TRBD1 or TRBD2 (5 bases each). CDR1 and CDR2 from the germline V gene are SGHTA and FQGNSA. CDR3 size: 14 residues. With 2 bases removed from V and 5 bases from J, the gap between germline ends came to 13 bases. The DNA for the CDR3 is TGTGCCAGCAGCTTACAGTGGGGGATCGACGAGCAGTACTTC. This codes for CASSLQWGIDEQYF.

The chain carries TRBV6-5 and TRBJ2-3, with D maybe TRBD2 (5 bases). The CDR3 runs 13 residues. CDR1 is MNHEY, CDR2 SVGAGI, per germline. V lost 7 bases and J 6 bases, leaving 14 bases between the germline ends. The CDR3 nucleotides read TGTGCCAGCACGGCCGGCGGGTCGGATACGCAGTATTTT. Translated, it gives CASTAGGSDTQYF.

The chain uses TRBV2 and TRBJ2-5; 12 bases map to TRBD1. V lost 6 bases to trimming and J lost 1 base; unmatched junction nucleotides: 3. The CDR3 is 15 residues long. The germline CDR1 and CDR2 sequences are SNHLY and FYNNEI. The CDR3 DNA reads as TGTGCCAGCAGGAGGGGACAGGGGGCCCAAGAGACCCAGTACTTC. Translation gives CASRRGQGAQETQYF.

The V and J genes are TRBV7-2 and TRBJ1-3; 10 bases are shared with TRBD1. V trimming: 5 bases; J trimming: 5 bases; junction bases outside the gene matches: 6. Looked up from germline, CDR1 is SGHTA and CDR2 is FQGNSA. The CDR3 is 15 amino acids. The CDR3 DNA is TGTGCCAGCAGCCCCCGGGACAGGGGTAGAAACACCATATATTTT. It translates to CASSPRDRGRNTIYF.

V is TRBV29-1 and J is TRBJ1-5, with TRBD1 as a possible D gene (6 bases). The CDR3 is 14 residues long. Trimming took 4 bases from V and 3 from J, leaving 13 bases between them. Germline loops: CDR1 SQVTM, CDR2 ANQGSEA. The CDR3 bases are TGCAGCGTTGTAGCCCCAGGGGACAATCAGCCCCAGCATTTT. This gives the protein CSVVAPGDNQPQHF.

V is TRBV11-2 and J is TRBJ2-7, with D possibly matching TRBD2 (6 bases). Trimming left V 1 base short and J 7 bases short, with 11 bases between. CDR3 length: 13 residues. Germline values: CDR1 SGHAT, CDR2 FQNNGV. The CDR3 bases are TGTGCCAGCAGCTTAGTCCGGGGGAGGGAGCAGTACTTC. Its protein product is CASSLVRGREQYF. Full variable domain (rest looked up from reference TRBV11-2 and TRBJ2-7): EAGVAQSPRYKIIEKRQSVAFWCNPISGHATLYWYQQILGQGPKLLIQFQNNGVVDDSQLPKDRFSAERLKGVDSTLKIQPAKLEDSAVYLCASSLVRGREQYFGPGTRLTVT.

This clone was seen only a few times. This chain links TRBV6-1 with TRBJ2-1, with 10 bases that match TRBD2. The germline V gene encodes CDR1 MNHNS and CDR2 SASEGT. CDR3 length: 16 residues. Germline trimming cut 1 base from V and 2 bases from J; bases unmatched to any gene: 2. The CDR3 is CASSEVAGGAYNEQFF. The CDR3 bases are TGTGCCAGCAGTGAAGTAGCGGGAGGAGCCTACAATGAGCAGTTCTTC.

This sequence joins TRBV28 and TRBJ2-2; TRBD2 agrees at 11 bases. Germline V gene lookup returns CDR1 MDHEN and CDR2 SYDVKM. The CDR3 is 19 amino acids. Trimming removed 1 base from V and 3 bases from J; junction bases left unmatched: 10. The CDR3 DNA reads as TGTGCCAGCAGTTTATCGTTGATCACTAGCGGGAGAGACACCGGGGAGCTGTTTTTT. This translates into CASSLSLITSGRDTGELFF.

The gene calls are TRBV7-9 and TRBJ1-5; 9 bases agree with TRBD1. CDR1 and CDR2 (germline): SEHNR, FQNEAQ (reference sequence). J lost 6 bases, V lost 6 bases, and 3 bases had no gene match. The length of the CDR3 is 13 residues. Written as DNA, the CDR3 is TGTGCCAGCAGTCCACAGGGGGCTCAGCCCCAGCATTTT. This gives the protein CASSPQGAQPQHF.